Described below is a single T cell receptor (beta chain) sequence and its context. Its specific antigen is unknown. Qualities for individual bases were not recorded, and no much larger clone is one base off. Other DNA sequences within the sample encode an identical CDR3. This record belongs to a study of blood T cell repertoires in COVID-19 (dated by TCRdb to the early 2020s). As for the study more broadly: The collaborator samples originated in the United States, Italy and Spain and spanned the acute and convalescent phases of COVID-19. Deeply sampled blood TCRbeta repertoires from subjects exposed to, actively infected with, or recovered from COVID-19 were included in the dataset. The samples were drawn from two sources: the first 160 participants of the ongoing ImmuneRACE study, and some 1,300 subjects contributed by 6 global collaborators. Sample metadata almost always included a de-identified subject ID, COVID-19 status, age in years and sex. Where available, HLA class I and class II types were obtained from metadata supplied by the sample provider rather than from assay-based typing. The repertoires were released in a freely available public database intended as a resource for research on the immune response to SARS-CoV-2. The material from the prospective study consisted of cDNA or gDNA derived from T cells, B-cell-depleted T cells, or PBMCs. What the research found in general, with its limitations: How much clinical and demographic metadata was included differed by source and by participant, and the metadata was provided uncurated.

TCRbeta CDR3 regions were amplified from genomic DNA by means of the immunoSEQ Assay, a bias-controlled multiplex PCR. The study's own analysis went as follows. Nucleated cell counts per sample were estimated from amplification of reference gene primers within the assay. To quantify the absolute abundance of each unique TCRbeta CDR3 rearrangement, sequence reads were collapsed and filtered. Productive Simpson clonality was computed per sample as the square root of Simpson's diversity index over productive rearrangements. What TCRdb holds here is the immuneACCESS table cut down to in-frame rearrangements. Part of the clones is not present; checked against another copy, under half of the missing clones reflect an unresolved V gene, and the others are unexplained. The D gene and trimming were derived from the DNA, and the V and J assignments and clone size from that table. The sample records some 270,000 clones, about nine tenths of which are singletons. 1.9% of the sample belongs to the ten largest clones.

Participants in the prospective study were enrolled through a virtual design, were aged roughly 18 to 100 years, and lived in roughly 24 United States geographic areas. In the prospective study, participants were assigned to cohorts based on the clinical history participants reported in a screening survey and a study questionnaire. ImmuneRACE Cohort 3 recovered participants were defined by two consecutive negative NP/OP PCR tests, healthcare professional clearance, or symptom resolution. Each participant in the prospective study had whole blood, serum and a nasopharyngeal or oropharyngeal swab collected by mobile phlebotomists. Over a roughly 2-month period, participants in the prospective study had the option of providing additional blood draws and questionnaires. Blood samples from the prospective study were shipped frozen or at room temperature prior to DNA extraction. The CDR3 spans 15 residues, from the cysteine through the phenylalanine. The only DNA kept is the CDR3, 45 bases in frame from the first base. In the germline V gene, CDR1 corresponds to SGHRS and CDR2 to YFSETQ. The germline V end is reduced by 2 bases and the J end by 1 base; junction bases left unmatched: 1.

The rearranged segments are TRBV5-1 and TRBJ1-1, and 11 bases in between align with TRBD1. The sequencing input was PBMCs or T cells enriched from blood (not recorded which). This clonotype was sampled from a woman in her sixties or seventies who had recovered from COVID-19. CDR3 reads: CASSLGTGGNTEAFF. The sequenced DNA is TGCGCCAGCAGCTTAGGGACAGGGGGGAACACTGAAGCTTTCTTT.